These 17 T cell receptor beta chains originate from one sample sequenced in a study of blood T cell repertoires in COVID-19. Some clones are missing from TCRdb's copy, which holds only in-frame ones; the method was immunoSEQ multiplex PCR. The table records under 300,000 clones, 88% of them present only once. Sequences were obtained from PBMCs or T cells enriched from blood (not recorded which). The receptor set was obtained from a woman aged 40 to 50 with acute COVID-19.

This chain uses TRBV5-1 with TRBJ2-1; TRBD2 might be the D (5 bases). The CDR3 loop spans 14 amino acids. Deletions cut 2 bases from V and 4 bases from J, with 10 bases between. Germline V gene data show CDR1 as SGHRS and CDR2 as YFSETQ. This CDR3 reads CASSFSGLYNEQFF. The CDR3 DNA sequence: TGCGCCAGCAGCTTCTCCGGACTTTACAATGAGCAGTTCTTC.

The V call is TRBV19, the J call TRBJ1-2; 8 bases line up with TRBD1. Germline trimming cut 5 bases from V and 4 bases from J; bases unmatched to any gene: 9. Germline lookup yields CDR1 LNHDA and CDR2 SQIVND (reference sequence). The CDR3 loop spans 15 amino acids. Here the CDR3 reads CASSSNDRGGYGYTF. CDR3 DNA sequence: TGTGCCAGTAGTTCCAACGACAGGGGCGGCTATGGCTACACCTTC.

The chain has TRBV3-1 (or the pseudogene TRBV3-2) and TRBJ2-4; the D gene is possibly TRBD2 (5 bases). The germline V gene has CDR1 LGHDT and CDR2 YNNKEL (reference sequence). Trimming took off 1 base at V and 9 bases at J, with 13 bases between the two ends. The CDR3 loop spans 14 amino acids. This chain's CDR3 is CASSQGSRVTIQYF. DNA for the CDR3: TGTGCCAGCAGCCAAGGCTCGAGGGTAACCATTCAGTACTTC.

The chain combines TRBV5-6 with TRBJ2-1, with 7 bases lining up with TRBD2. Germline CDR1 is SGHDT and CDR2 is YYEEEE. V shed 4 bases and J 8 bases; nucleotides not matched to a gene: 12. This CDR3 has 15 residues. The CDR3 spells CASSPGTKALDEQFF. The CDR3 DNA sequence: TGTGCCAGCAGCCCCGGGACTAAGGCCTTGGATGAGCAGTTCTTC.

V and J are TRBV29-1 and TRBJ1-2; TRBD1 agrees at 8 bases. CDR3 length equals 14 residues. The V segment lost 6 bases and the J segment 3 bases; nucleotides outside the gene matches: 9. Germline V gives CDR1 SQVTM, CDR2 ANQGSEA. This chain's CDR3 is CSVGSDRAHYGYTF. CDR3 coding DNA: TGCAGCGTCGGCTCGGACAGGGCCCACTATGGCTACACCTTC. Based on the CDR3 plus reference TRBV29-1 and TRBJ1-2, the full variable domain is SAVISQKPSRDICQRGTSLTIQCQVDSQVTMMFWYRQQPGQSLTLIATANQGSEATYESGFVIDKFPISRPNLTFSTLTVSNMSPEDSSIYLCSVGSDRAHYGYTFGSGTRLTVV.

This rearrangement joins TRBV7-8 to TRBJ1-2; 10 nucleotides match TRBD1. The CDR3 length is 15 residues. Germline V gene data show CDR1 as SGHVS and CDR2 as FQNEAQ. Trimming took 5 bases from V and 4 from J; bases not matched to a gene: 7. The CDR3 DNA follows: TGTGCCAGCAGCGTGGACAGGGGGGAACTCTATGGCTACACCTTC. The encoded protein is CASSVDRGELYGYTF.

The chain combines TRBV18 with TRBJ1-2; 7 bases fit TRBD1. CDR1 and CDR2 from the germline V gene are KGHSH and LQKENI. V gave up 4 bases and J gave up 0 bases; unmatched junction bases: 8. The CDR3 has 16 amino acids. CDR3 amino acids: CASSLAGTASNYGYTF. The CDR3 DNA sequence: TGTGCCAGCTCACTCGCCGGGACAGCATCTAACTATGGCTACACCTTC.

The J gene is TRBJ1-3, the V gene TRBV30; 9 bases match TRBD1. CDR1 and CDR2 (germline): GTSNPN, SVGIG (reference sequence). Trimming at V came to 1 base and at J to 8 bases, leaving 6 bases not matched to a gene. The CDR3 has 14 amino acids. CDR3 residues: CAWSEGQGSHTIYF. For the CDR3, the DNA is TGTGCCTGGAGTGAGGGACAGGGTAGCCACACCATATATTTT. Together with reference TRBV30 and TRBJ1-3, the CDR3 gives the full variable domain: SQTIHQWPATLVQPVGSPLSLECTVEGTSNPNLYWYRQAAGRGLQLLFYSVGIGQISSEVPQNLSASRPQDRQFILSSKKLLLSDSGFYLCAWSEGQGSHTIYFGEGSWLTVV.

This rearrangement joins TRBV3-1 (or the pseudogene TRBV3-2) to TRBJ2-1; unclear D gene. The CDR3 sequence is 12 residues long. Germline-derived CDR1 and CDR2 are LGHDT and YNNKEL (reference sequence). Trimming took off 2 bases at V and 4 bases at J, with 3 bases between the two ends. The CDR3 loop reads CASSQQYNEQFF. The CDR3 bases are TGTGCCAGCAGCCAACAGTACAATGAGCAGTTCTTC.

Here the CDR3 reads CASSDGGPYEQYV. CDR3 coding DNA: TGTGCCAGCAGTGACGGGGGGCCCTACGAGCAGTACGTC. The chain joins TRBV2 to TRBJ2-7; a possible D gene is TRBD2 (7 bases). This CDR3 comprises 13 residues. V was cut by 3 bases and J by 2 bases, with 8 bases left in between. Germline V gene lookup returns CDR1 SNHLY and CDR2 FYNNEI.

V is TRBV6-2 or TRBV6-3 and J is TRBJ2-1, with 8 positions matching TRBD2. CDR1 and CDR2 (germline): MNHEY, SVGEGT. The CDR3 length is 16 residues. J lost 5 bases, V lost 4 bases, and 10 bases had no gene match. The CDR3 coding sequence is TGTGCCAGCAGTTTCCAAACGGGACTAGGGGACAATGAGCAGTTCTTC. It yields the protein CASSFQTGLGDNEQFF.

The genes are TRBV29-1 and TRBJ2-1, with 9 bases that match TRBD2. The CDR3 extends over 14 amino acids. Germline CDR1 and CDR2: SQVTM and ANQGSEA. Trimming cost V 4 bases and J 6 bases; bases outside gene matches: 7. The CDR3 reads CSVGRLAEANEQFF. CDR3 in DNA: TGCAGCGTTGGCAGACTAGCGGAAGCCAATGAGCAGTTCTTC.

The chain carries TRBV4-1 and TRBJ2-5; possibly TRBD2 for D (7 bases). V lost 0 bases and J lost 4, with 12 bases in between. The V gene's germline CDR1 is MGHRA and CDR2 YSYEKL. CDR3 size: 15 residues. The DNA of the CDR3 is TGCGCCAGCAGCCAAGAAGGGGGGGCCCCAGAGACCCAGTACTTC. Its protein is CASSQEGGAPETQYF.

The CDR3 reads CASSQEAVLNEKLFF. The CDR3 DNA reads TGCGCCAGCAGCCAAGAGGCGGTACTTAATGAAAAACTGTTTTTT. The chain combines TRBV4-1 with TRBJ1-4; D is ambiguous. The V and J ends lost 0 bases and 4 bases respectively, with 9 bases between them. The CDR3 is 15 residues long. Germline-derived CDR1 and CDR2 are MGHRA and YSYEKL.

A single count supports this clone. The rearrangement uses TRBV9 and TRBJ2-3, with unresolved D. Germline V gene data show CDR1 as SGDLS and CDR2 as YYNGEE. V lost 2 bases and J lost 2, with 6 bases in between. This CDR3 has 13 amino acids. The CDR3 is CASSVLYTDTQYF. The CDR3 DNA is TGTGCCAGCAGCGTTTTATACACAGATACGCAGTATTTT.

The chain couples TRBV9 to TRBJ1-4; D is ambiguous. This CDR3 comprises 13 residues. Germline CDR1 SGDLS, CDR2 YYNGEE. The V end lost 0 bases, the J end lost 7 bases, and 7 bases lay between the germline ends. CDR3 protein: CASSVVPGEKLFF. CDR3 nucleotides: TGTGCCAGCAGCGTAGTGCCAGGTGAAAAACTGTTTTTT.

The gene calls are TRBV5-1 and TRBJ1-4; no clear D. V was trimmed by 4 bases and J by 3 bases, leaving 13 bases between them. The length of the CDR3 is 15 residues. Germline lookup yields CDR1 SGHRS and CDR2 YFSETQ. The CDR3 coding sequence is TGCGCCAGCAGCCCTAGCCCGGCGTCTAATGAAAAACTGTTTTTT. Translating it yields CASSPSPASNEKLFF.